Below, one TCR beta chain is given with its context. Its antigen is as yet unknown. Expressed TCRB transcripts were sequenced because the isolated RNA had all been reverse transcribed beforehand. Method: immunoSEQ multiplex PCR; TCRdb's copy keeps in-frame clones and lacks some. The profile covers 200,000 to 300,000 clones, with 27% appearing a single time and roughly 4% taken by the ten largest. These data belong to a study of beta chain features in type 1 diabetes. General study points: Lower insertion and higher deletion counts appeared at VDJ junctions in type 1 diabetes patients. A closer apparent resemblance between naive, central memory and Treg TCRB repertoires was seen in patients than in healthy donors.

In germline, CDR1 is SGHRS, CDR2 YFSETQ. With 4 bases removed from V and 3 bases from J, the gap between germline ends came to 11 bases. The CDR3 has 14 amino acids. Each of the CD4+ naive, central memory, regulatory and stem cell-like memory populations was sorted via CD45RO/CCR7/CD25/CD127/CD95/CD27. The origin of this receptor is a man in his thirties or forties in good health. The chain uses TRBV5-1 and TRBJ2-1, with unresolved D. Sequencing was performed on central memory CD4+ T cells from blood. The CDR3 DNA reads as TGCGCCAGCAGCCCTTCAGCAGGCTACAATGAGCAGTTCTTC. Translated, it gives CASSPSAGYNEQFF.